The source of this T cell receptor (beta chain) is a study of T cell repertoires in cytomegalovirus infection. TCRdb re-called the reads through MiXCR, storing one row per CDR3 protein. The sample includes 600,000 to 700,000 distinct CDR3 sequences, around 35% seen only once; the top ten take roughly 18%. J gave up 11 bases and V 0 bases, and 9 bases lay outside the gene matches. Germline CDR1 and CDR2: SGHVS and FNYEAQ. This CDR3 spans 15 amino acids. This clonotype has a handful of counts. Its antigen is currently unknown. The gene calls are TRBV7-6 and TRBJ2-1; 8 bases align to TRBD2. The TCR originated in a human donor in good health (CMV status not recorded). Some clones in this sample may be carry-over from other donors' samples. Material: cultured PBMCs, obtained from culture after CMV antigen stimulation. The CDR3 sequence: CASSLARGLERQQFF. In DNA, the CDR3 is TGTGCCAGCAGCTTAGCAAGGGGACTAGAAAGACAGCAGTTCTTC. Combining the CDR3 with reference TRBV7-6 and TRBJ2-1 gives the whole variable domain GAGVSQSPRYKVTKRGQDVALRCDPISGHVSLYWYRQALGQGPEFLTYFNYEAQQDKSGLPNDRFSAERPEGSISTLTIQRTEQRDSAMYRCASSLARGLERQQFFGPGTRLTVL.